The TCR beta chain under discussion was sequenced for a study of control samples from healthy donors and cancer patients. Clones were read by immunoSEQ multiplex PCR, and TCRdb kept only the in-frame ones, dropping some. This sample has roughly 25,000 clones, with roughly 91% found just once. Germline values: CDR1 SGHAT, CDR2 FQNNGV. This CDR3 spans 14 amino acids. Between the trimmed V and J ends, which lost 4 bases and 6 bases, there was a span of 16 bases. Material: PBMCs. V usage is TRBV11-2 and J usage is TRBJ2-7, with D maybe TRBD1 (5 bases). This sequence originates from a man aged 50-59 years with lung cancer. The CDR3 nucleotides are TGTGCCAGCAGCTCCCCGCAGGGCTGGGGCGAGCAGTACTTC. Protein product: CASSSPQGWGEQYF.